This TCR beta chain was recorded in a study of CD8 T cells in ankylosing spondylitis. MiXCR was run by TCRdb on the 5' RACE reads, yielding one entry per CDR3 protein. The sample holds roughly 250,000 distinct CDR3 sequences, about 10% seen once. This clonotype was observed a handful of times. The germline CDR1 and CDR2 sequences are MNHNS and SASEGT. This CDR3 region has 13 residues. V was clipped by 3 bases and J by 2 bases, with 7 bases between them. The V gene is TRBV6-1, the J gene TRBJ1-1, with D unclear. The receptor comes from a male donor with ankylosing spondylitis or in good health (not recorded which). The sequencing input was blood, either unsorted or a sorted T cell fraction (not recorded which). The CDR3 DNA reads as TGTGCCAGCAGTGATCTTGGAAACACTGAAGCTTTCTTT. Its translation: CASSDLGNTEAFF.